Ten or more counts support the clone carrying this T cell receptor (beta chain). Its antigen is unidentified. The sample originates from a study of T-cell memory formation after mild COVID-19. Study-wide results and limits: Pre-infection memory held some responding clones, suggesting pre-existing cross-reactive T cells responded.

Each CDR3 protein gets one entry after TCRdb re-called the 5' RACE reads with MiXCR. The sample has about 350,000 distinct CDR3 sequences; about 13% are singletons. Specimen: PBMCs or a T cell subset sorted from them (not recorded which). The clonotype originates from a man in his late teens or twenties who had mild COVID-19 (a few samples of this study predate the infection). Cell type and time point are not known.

Here the CDR3 reads CASSQAGAGGGETQYF. The DNA for the CDR3 is TGCGCCAGCAGCCAAGCTGGAGCAGGGGGGGGGGAGACCCAGTACTTC. The chain is built from TRBV4-1 and TRBJ2-5; D is perhaps TRBD1 or TRBD2 (7 bases each). V shed 1 base and J shed 5 bases, with 17 bases lying between them. Germline CDR1 and CDR2: MGHRA and YSYEKL. The CDR3 is made up of 16 amino acids.